What follows are 18 T cell receptor beta chains derived from one specimen sequenced in a study of blood T cells in healthy people across ages. The authors ran a second PCR of about 7 to 11 cycles using a sample-barcoded 5' primer and a J-beta primer mix. TCRdb called the 5' RACE reads again in MiXCR, with one record for every CDR3 protein. Of more than 650,000 distinct CDR3 sequences in the sample, 20% to 25% are singletons; the top ten hold about 20%. The material sequenced was blood. The receptors originated from a man aged 70 or older in good health.

This clonotype was recorded once. The junction differs from germline at one of its ends, possibly a read error. DNA for the CDR3: TGCGCCAGCAGTGATGGGAATCTAGCCGTCCACTTC. Translated: CASSDGNLAVHF. J is TRBJ2-4 and V is TRBV10-1, with D tentatively TRBD2 (5 bases). From germline, CDR1 is WNHNN and CDR2 SYGVQD (reference sequence). The CDR3 covers 12 residues.

The genes are TRBV2 and TRBJ1-5; TRBD1 might be the D (5 bases). Per the germline V gene, CDR1 is SNHLY and CDR2 is FYNNEI. The CDR3 has 15 residues. Trimming shortened V by 7 bases and J by 4 bases, and 17 bases separated the two germline ends. The CDR3 region is CASTERAGGNQPQHF. As DNA, the CDR3 is TGTGCCAGCACGGAACGGGCGGGGGGAAATCAGCCCCAGCATTTT.

The rearrangement uses TRBV9 and TRBJ2-5; 8 nucleotides line up with TRBD2. Unmatched junction bases numbered 7, after V lost 4 bases and J lost 5 bases. The CDR3 totals 14 residues. The germline gives CDR1 SGDLS, CDR2 YYNGEE. The CDR3 loop is CASSLGVAGETQYF. Here the CDR3 DNA reads TGTGCCAGCAGCCTCGGGGTAGCGGGGGAGACCCAGTACTTC.

The chain uses TRBV6-2 or TRBV6-3 and TRBJ1-5; tentative D call: TRBD1 (5 bases). The CDR3 covers 15 residues. Trimming removed 7 bases from V and 1 base from J, with 14 bases in between. Germline loops: CDR1 MNHEY, CDR2 SVGEGT. The CDR3 protein is CASTIGGGSNQPQHF. The CDR3 DNA sequence: TGTGCCAGCACCATAGGTGGGGGGAGCAATCAGCCCCAGCATTTT.

This clonotype was counted only a few times. V gene TRBV20-1 combines with J gene TRBJ2-1, with D hard to call. The CDR3 length is 12 residues. CDR1 DFQATT and CDR2 SNEGSKA come from the germline V gene (reference sequence). V dropped 8 bases and J dropped 6 bases, with 14 bases sitting between them. The CDR3 sequence is CSTGPRANEQFF. The DNA of the CDR3 is TGCAGTACTGGACCTCGGGCCAATGAGCAGTTCTTC.

The chain has TRBV28 and TRBJ1-2, with a tentative D call TRBD1 (5 bases). V shed 8 bases and J shed 8 bases, with 21 bases lying between them. Germline loops: CDR1 MDHEN, CDR2 SYDVKM. The CDR3 has 14 amino acids. CDR3 region: CASVKGTGRAGYTF. The CDR3 bases are TGTGCCAGCGTCAAAGGAACAGGCCGGGCAGGCTACACCTTC.

The chain joins TRBV5-1 to TRBJ2-1; 8 bases fit TRBD2. The ends lost 4 bases at V and 2 bases at J; junction bases unmatched: 2. This CDR3 has 14 amino acids. Germline CDR1 SGHRS, CDR2 YFSETQ. The CDR3 DNA reads TGCGCCAGCAGCGTTAGCGGGACCTACAATGAGCAGTTCTTC. Its protein product is CASSVSGTYNEQFF. Full variable domain (remainder filled in from reference TRBV5-1 and TRBJ2-1): KAGVTQTPRYLIKTRGQQVTLSCSPISGHRSVSWYQQTPGQGLQFLFEYFSETQRNKGNFPGRFSGRQFSNSRSEMNVSTLELGDSALYLCASSVSGTYNEQFFGPGTRLTVL.

This clonotype was detected a few times. Mismatch with germline at one junction end may stem from a read error. This CDR3 reads CASSRTGLTESFF. CDR3 bases: TGTGCCAGCAGCCGCACCGGGCTAACTGAATCTTTCTTT. The chain joins TRBV4-2 to TRBJ1-1, with D unclear. The CDR3 totals 13 residues. CDR1 is LGHNA and CDR2 is YNFKEQ in the germline V gene.

The chain is built from TRBV30 and TRBJ1-5; unclear D gene. V was shortened by 2 bases and J by 5 bases, with 10 bases between the two germline ends. Germline CDR1 reads GTSNPN; CDR2 reads SVGIG (reference sequence). The CDR3 spans 13 residues. The CDR3 loop reads CAWSQSYHQPQHF. CDR3 in DNA: TGTGCCTGGAGTCAGAGTTACCATCAGCCCCAGCATTTT.

The rearrangement joins TRBV19 to TRBJ2-5; TRBD2 matches at 7 bases. The CDR3 is 16 residues long. The germline CDR1 and CDR2 sequences are LNHDA and SQIVND (reference sequence). Trimming cost V 8 bases and J 6 bases; bases outside gene matches: 18. As DNA, the CDR3 is TGTGCCAGTCACGGGGCGGGAGAGATACCAAGCAAGACCCAGTACTTC. Translated: CASHGAGEIPSKTQYF.

This clonotype was seen more than once but under ten times. The rearrangement uses TRBV4-2 and TRBJ2-1; 13 positions agree with TRBD2. This CDR3 has 17 residues. CDR1 and CDR2 (germline): LGHNA, YNFKEQ. Trimming cost V 3 bases and J 5 bases; bases outside gene matches: 7. This chain's CDR3 is CASSQAFGTSGDNEQFF. The CDR3 DNA follows: TGTGCCAGCAGCCAGGCATTCGGGACTAGCGGGGACAATGAGCAGTTCTTC.

This clonotype was seen a few times. V and J are TRBV9 and TRBJ1-4; 12 nucleotides align to TRBD1. V shed 2 bases and J 6 bases; nucleotides not matched to a gene: 2. Germline-derived CDR1 and CDR2 are SGDLS and YYNGEE. The CDR3 runs 15 residues. Written as DNA, the CDR3 is TGTGCCAGCAGCGTTGGGACAGGGGGCTATGAAAAACTGTTTTTT. Protein: CASSVGTGGYEKLFF.

This chain links TRBV20-1 with TRBJ2-7; possibly TRBD2 for D (6 bases). The J call may be faulty, since TRBJ2-1 better matches the DNA end. There are 13 residues in the CDR3. Per germline, CDR1 DFQATT and CDR2 SNEGSKA (reference sequence). CDR3 amino acids: CSARIGGKGEQFF. CDR3 nucleotide sequence: TGCAGTGCTAGAATCGGGGGTAAAGGTGAGCAGTTCTTC.

This clonotype was found a few times. This chain uses TRBV29-1 with TRBJ2-2; D possibly corresponds to TRBD1 (5 bases). Germline V gene sequence: CDR1 SQVTM, CDR2 ANQGSEA. CDR3 length equals 12 residues. V shed 7 bases and J shed 4 bases, with 10 bases lying between them. The CDR3 coding sequence is TGCAGCGGCGGCGACAGCACCGGGGAGCTGTTTTTT. Protein product: CSGGDSTGELFF.

This clonotype has more than one count but fewer than ten. The chain employs TRBV5-1 and TRBJ1-2; D ambiguous. Per germline, CDR1 SGHRS and CDR2 YFSETQ. CDR3 length: 14 residues. Deletions cut 3 bases from V and 3 bases from J, with 12 bases between. The CDR3 coding sequence is TGCGCCAGCAGCTCTGGGGTTCTCGACTATGGCTACACCTTC. Protein: CASSSGVLDYGYTF.

This clonotype was counted a few times. Given a much more abundant clone one base away, this may be a read error. The chain couples TRBV15 to TRBJ1-2; tentatively, D is TRBD1 (5 bases). The CDR3 spans 14 residues. V was cut by 5 bases and J by 2 bases, with 12 bases left in between. Germline assignment: CDR1 LNHNV and CDR2 YYDKDF (reference sequence). The DNA of the CDR3 is TGTGCCACCAGCGGGGGGGACGGGAACTATGGCTACACCTTC. Amino acids: CATSGGDGNYGYTF.

V is TRBV10-3 and J is TRBJ2-7, with a weak D call TRBD2 (6 bases). The germline CDR1 and CDR2 sequences are ENHRY and SYGVKD. The CDR3 has 12 residues. V was clipped by 8 bases and J by 0 bases, with 8 bases between them. The DNA of the CDR3 is TGTGCCATCGGGGGGAACTCCTACGAGCAGTACTTC. Its translation: CAIGGNSYEQYF.

This clonotype was seen more than once but under ten times. The rearrangement links TRBV28 to TRBJ1-1, with D perhaps matching TRBD1 (5 bases). Germline V lookup: CDR1 MDHEN, CDR2 SYDVKM. This CDR3 is built from 15 residues. Trimming pared 5 bases from V and 4 bases from J, leaving 17 bases between. CDR3 DNA: TGTGCCAGCAGTGACGGGACCGCGGACCCCACTGAAGCTTTCTTT. Residues: CASSDGTADPTEAFF.